The sequence of this TCR beta chain was determined in a study of blood T cell repertoires in COVID-19. TCRdb's table, derived via immunoSEQ multiplex PCR, lists solely in-frame clones and lacks some. The repertoire holds around 65,000 clones, with approximately 80% as singletons. The CDR3 covers 15 residues. Per germline, CDR1 LGHNA and CDR2 YSLEER. After removal of 1 base from V and 5 bases from J, the junction contained 5 bases not matched to a gene. This chain uses TRBV4-3 with TRBJ1-1; TRBD1 matches 9 bases. The material sequenced was peripheral blood. The origin of this receptor is a man aged 60 to 75 with acute or convalescent COVID-19. This CDR3 reads CASSQVGQGRTEAFF. As DNA, the CDR3 is TGCGCCAGCAGCCAAGTGGGACAGGGAAGAACTGAAGCTTTCTTT.